A selection of T cell receptor beta chains follows, all from one sample in a study of glioma-infiltrating T cells. A single record per CDR3 protein comes from TCRdb applying MiXCR to the multiplex PCR reads. The repertoire holds more than 350,000 distinct CDR3 sequences, with 41% as singletons. Sequenced material: glioma tissue, nonneoplastic brain tissue, or PBMCs (not recorded which). The receptors derive from a human donor with low-grade glioma or glioblastoma, undergoing nonglioma brain surgery, or in good health (not recorded which). Both conserved end residues are part of each CDR3. D genes are given only for firm matches. Size is stated for part of the rows, as once, few or many counts, or as a class when the clone is expanded.

J,size,D,V,DNA,CDR3
TRBJ2-2,.,.,TRBV28,TGTGCCAGCAGTCCCGGAGGAGGGACCGGGGTGCTGTTTTTT,CASSPGGGTGVLFF
TRBJ1-2,.,TRBD1,TRBV10-3,TGTGCCATCAGACTAGGACAGGGAGCCTATGGCTACACCTTC,CAIRLGQGAYGYTF
TRBJ2-7,few,.,TRBV4-3,TGCGCCAGCAGCCTAATACCGCTGTGGGGGGACGAAGGATACTACGAGCAGTACTTC,CASSLIPLWGDEGYYEQYF
TRBJ2-3,few,TRBD2,TRBV7-2,TGTGCCAGCAGCTTAGCCCCAGTAGCGGGAGGGCCGGATACGCAGTATTTT,CASSLAPVAGGPDTQYF
TRBJ1-2,few,.,TRBV28,TGTGCCAGCAGTTTCGGCGCCCAGTCTAACTATGGCTACACCTTC,CASSFGAQSNYGYTF
TRBJ1-5,.,.,TRBV7-7,TGTGCCTCGCAGGGTGAGGTCAATCAGCCCCAGCATTTT,CASQGEVNQPQHF
TRBJ2-7,.,.,TRBV10-3,TGTGCCATCAGTGCAGTGGGCGGCTCCTACGAGCAGTACTTC,CAISAVGGSYEQYF
TRBJ1-5,once,.,TRBV6-5,TGTTCCATCAGTGATACGCACGGGGGGGCCCACAATCATCCCCAGCATTTT,CSISDTHGGAHNHPQHF
TRBJ2-7,few,.,TRBV20-1,TGCAGTGCTAGAGATCGCAGGGGTTTCTACGAGCAGTACTTC,CSARDRRGFYEQYF
TRBJ2-7,.,TRBD2,TRBV6-2/TRBV6-3,TGTGCCAGCAGTCCCTTAGGCGGGAGAGCCCTATCAGCCGAGCAGTACTTC,CASSPLGGRALSAEQYF
TRBJ2-2,.,.,TRBV7-6,TGTGCCAGCAGCCTTCAGCCTACTTCCACCGGGGAGCTGTTTTTT,CASSLQPTSTGELFF
TRBJ1-1,.,TRBD1,TRBV28,TGTGCCAGCAGTTTCCCGACAGGGGAGAACACTGAAGCTTTCTTT,CASSFPTGENTEAFF